In its sample, the clone carrying this T cell receptor (beta chain) was seen a few times. Its antigen is unknown. Making use of molecular barcodes, quantitative 5'-RACE generated TCR beta libraries. TCRdb independently ran MiXCR on the 5' RACE reads; one entry per CDR3 protein. Among about 130,000 distinct CDR3 sequences listed, 6% to 8.5% were seen once. Trimming at V came to 5 bases and at J to 6 bases, leaving 7 bases not matched to a gene. CDR1 and CDR2 (germline): DFQATT, SNEGSKA (reference sequence). CDR3 length equals 13 residues. This specimen belongs to a study of CD8 T cells in ankylosing spondylitis. Notes on the study in general: About 8 highly homologous variants made up a TCR beta motif, and this motif appeared characteristic of ankylosing spondylitis blood. The authors reported significant enrichment of disease-linked clones in matched ankylosing spondylitis synovial fluid. Earlier literature documents some of the motif variants in reactive arthritis synovial fluid and blood.

The sequenced sample was blood, either unsorted or a sorted T cell fraction (not recorded which). This receptor was obtained from a female donor with ankylosing spondylitis or in good health (not recorded which). The chain uses TRBV20-1 and TRBJ2-5; 9 positions match TRBD1. The CDR3 DNA reads as TGCAGTGCTCCGGACAGGGGTGGGCAGACCCAGTACTTC. It yields the protein CSAPDRGGQTQYF.